The clone carrying this T cell receptor beta chain appeared a single time. Its target is not known. The source of the sample is a study of blood T cells in healthy people across ages. Study-wide results and caveats: More naive CD4+ cells and higher diversity marked long-lived donors relative to aged donors.

A second roughly 6 to 12 cycle PCR used barcoded and J-beta primers. Via MiXCR, TCRdb re-called the 5' RACE reads, giving one row per CDR3 protein. The sample has approximately 1,000,000 distinct CDR3 sequences; around 45% are singletons. Germline-derived CDR1 and CDR2 are DFQATT and SNEGSKA (reference sequence). This CDR3 is built from 15 residues. The TCR originated in a woman aged 55-75 years in good health. The chain is built from TRBV20-1 and TRBJ2-4; 12 bases agree with TRBD2. The J call is in doubt because the DNA end fits TRBJ2-7 better. The source material was blood. In DNA, the CDR3 is TGCAGTGCTGGACTTCTAGCGGGAGGGCCTTCCGAGCAGTACTTC. Translated, it gives CSAGLLAGGPSEQYF.